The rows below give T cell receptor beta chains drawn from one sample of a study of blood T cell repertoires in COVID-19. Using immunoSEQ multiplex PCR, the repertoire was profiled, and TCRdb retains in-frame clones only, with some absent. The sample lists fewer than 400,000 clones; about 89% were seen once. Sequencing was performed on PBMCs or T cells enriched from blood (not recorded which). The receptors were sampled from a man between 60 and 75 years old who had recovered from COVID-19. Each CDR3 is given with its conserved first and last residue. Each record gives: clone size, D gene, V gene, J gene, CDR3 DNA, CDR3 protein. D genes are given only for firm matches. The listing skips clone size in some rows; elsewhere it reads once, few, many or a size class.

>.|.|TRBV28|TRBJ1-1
TGTGCCAGCAGTTCCTATCCGGGGGGGACTGAAGCTTTCTTT
CASSSYPGGTEAFF
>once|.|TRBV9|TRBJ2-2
TGTGCCAGCAGCGTAGTAGACTTAAACACCGGGGAGCTGTTTTTT
CASSVVDLNTGELFF
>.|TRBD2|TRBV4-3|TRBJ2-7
TGCGCCAGCAGCCCCCGGACTAGCGGTAACTACGAGCAGTACTTC
CASSPRTSGNYEQYF
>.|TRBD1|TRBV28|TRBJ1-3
TGTGCCAGCATCGAGCGCAGGGGGTCTGGAAACACCATATATTTT
CASIERRGSGNTIYF
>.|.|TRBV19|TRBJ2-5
TGTGCCAGCTCCCGTGGGGCCGGAACCACTAAAGAGACCCAGTACTTC
CASSRGAGTTKETQYF
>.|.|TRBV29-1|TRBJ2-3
TGCAGCGTTGTGCCGGCTAGTACAGATACGCAGTATTTT
CSVVPASTDTQYF
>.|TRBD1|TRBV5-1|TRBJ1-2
TGCGCCAGCAGCCCCTCCCGACAGGGTCTATACACTAACTATGGCTACACCTTC
CASSPSRQGLYTNYGYTF
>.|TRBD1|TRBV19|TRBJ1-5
TGTGCCAGTACCCCCGGACAGGGCAATCAGCCCCAGCATTTT
CASTPGQGNQPQHF
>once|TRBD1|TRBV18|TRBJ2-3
TGTGCCAGCTCACCACTGTCAGGGGGCCTTAAAGATACGCAGTATTTT
CASSPLSGGLKDTQYF
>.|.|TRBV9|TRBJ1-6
TGTGCCAGCAGCGTAGACGAGGGAGGAGCCCTCCACTTT
CASSVDEGGALHF
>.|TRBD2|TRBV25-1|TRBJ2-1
TGTGCCAGCAGTGAATTACGCGGGAGAGGTAGCAATGAGCAGTTCTTC
CASSELRGRGSNEQFF
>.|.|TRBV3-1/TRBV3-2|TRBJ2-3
TGTGCCAGCAGCCAAGTCAATACGCAGTATTTT
CASSQVNTQYF